This T cell receptor (beta chain) appears in the sequencing data of a study of blood T cell repertoires in COVID-19 (dated by TCRdb to about 2020). For the study in its entirety: The collaborator samples originated in the United States, Italy and Spain and spanned the acute and convalescent phases of COVID-19. Where available, HLA class I and class II types were taken from metadata supplied by the sample provider and were not determined by assay-based typing. The repertoires were released in a freely available public database intended as a resource for research on the immune response to SARS-CoV-2. Deeply sampled blood TCRbeta repertoires from subjects exposed to, actively infected with, or recovered from COVID-19 were included in the dataset. The prospective study material was composed of cDNA or gDNA derived from T cells, B-cell-depleted T cells, or PBMCs. The sample metadata nearly always contained a de-identified subject ID, COVID-19 status, age in years and sex. The samples were drawn from the first 160 participants of the ongoing ImmuneRACE study and from some 1,300 subjects provided by 6 global collaborators. Study-wide conclusions, independent of this receptor: The quantity of clinical and demographic metadata differed by source and by participant and was supplied without curation.

For this clone: The antigen it recognizes is unknown. Within one base of it there is no much larger clone, and no base qualities were kept.

Each collaborating institution followed its own protocols to collect whole blood in K2EDTA tubes. For TCRbeta analysis, collaborator samples were shipped as frozen whole blood, as isolated PBMCs, or as DNA extracted from either sample type. The immunoSEQ Assay, a bias-controlled multiplex PCR, was used to amplify TCRbeta CDR3 regions from genomic DNA. In the authors' own workflow: The number of nucleated cells in each sample was estimated by amplification of reference gene primers within the assay. Sequence reads were collapsed and filtered to measure the absolute abundance of every unique TCRbeta CDR3 rearrangement. For each sample, productive Simpson clonality was calculated by taking the square root of Simpson's diversity index across productive rearrangements. Imported from immuneACCESS, the table was reduced by TCRdb to in-frame sequences with V and J called. These copies leave out some clones; in studies compared against another copy, an unresolved V gene accounts for under half, and the cause of the remainder is not known. That table gives V, J and clone size, and the DNA gave D and trimming. The sample table holds 90,000 to 100,000 clones, of which 80% to 85% were seen once. Around 2% of the sample lies in the top ten.

From a lookup of the germline V gene, CDR1 and CDR2 are MDHEN and SYDVKM. The cysteine opens and the phenylalanine closes a CDR3 of 16 amino acids. The DNA shown is the 48-base CDR3, in frame from base 1. Trimming leaves V shorter by 3 bases and J shorter by 0 bases, with the junction holding 6 bases beyond the gene matches. This TCR was sampled from a man between 70 and 80 years old with active or convalescent COVID-19. This chain is built from TRBV28 and TRBJ1-1, and TRBD1 matches 8 of the central bases. What was sequenced was peripheral blood. The bases read TGTGCCAGCAGTTTGGGACAGGCCGGGCTGAACACTGAAGCTTTCTTT. Protein translation: CASSLGQAGLNTEAFF. Here the CDR3 is joined to the reference TRBV28 and TRBJ1-1 genes, and the full variable domain is: DVKVTQSSRYLVKRTGEKVFLECVQDMDHENMFWYRQDPGLGLRLIYFSYDVKMKEKGDIPEGYSVSREKKERFSLILESASTNQTSMYLCASSLGQAGLNTEAFFGQGTRLTVV.